The 32 T cell receptor beta chains below come from one sample, sequenced in a study of beta chain features in type 1 diabetes. These receptors' targets are unknown. The isolated RNA, all of it, was reverse transcribed, so expressed TCRB transcripts were what got sequenced. The method was immunoSEQ multiplex PCR; TCRdb's version includes in-frame clones alone and lacks a portion of them. The data show a few hundred thousand clones, about 15% seen once. Study-wide results and caveats: Type 1 diabetes patients showed a moderate but significant shortening of TCRB CDR3s in all four CD4+ subsets.

The sequenced sample consisted of naive CD4+ T cells from blood. These receptors all stem from a man aged 30 to 45 with type 1 diabetes.

This clone showed up just a few times. This chain links TRBV5-1 with TRBJ1-6, with 7 bases aligning to TRBD1. The ends lost 0 bases at V and 4 bases at J; junction bases unmatched: 4. The CDR3 is 16 residues long. CDR1 is SGHRS and CDR2 is YFSETQ in the germline V gene. The CDR3 DNA sequence: TGCGCCAGCAGCTTGGAGGCAGGGGGATATAATTCACCCCTCCACTTT. Translation gives CASSLEAGGYNSPLHF. Full variable domain (remainder filled in from reference TRBV5-1 and TRBJ1-6): KAGVTQTPRYLIKTRGQQVTLSCSPISGHRSVSWYQQTPGQGLQFLFEYFSETQRNKGNFPGRFSGRQFSNSRSEMNVSTLELGDSALYLCASSLEAGGYNSPLHFGNGTRLTVT.

A few counts support this clone. This chain uses TRBV21-1 with TRBJ1-1; the DNA was not used to check the table's D call, TRBD1. TRBV21-1 is labeled a pseudogene. The CDR3 has 17 residues. CDR3 in amino acids: CASSVDRDREVSTEAFF. As DNA, the CDR3 is TGTGCCAGCAGCGTCGACCGGGACAGGGAGGTTTCCACTGAAGCTTTCTTT.

This clone turned up a few times. This chain links TRBV5-4 with TRBJ1-1, with TRBD1 matching 8 bases. The germline gives CDR1 SGHNT, CDR2 YYREEE (reference sequence). The CDR3 runs 15 residues. V was clipped by 5 bases and J by 1 base; unmatched bases: 7. CDR3 nucleotide sequence: TGTGCCAGCAGTCTGGACAGGGAGGCGAACACTGAAGCTTTCTTT. Translating it yields CASSLDREANTEAFF.

The chain carries TRBV6-4 and TRBJ2-1, with D tentatively TRBD2 (6 bases). Trimming shortened V by 3 bases and J by 6 bases, and 12 bases separated the two germline ends. Germline-derived CDR1 and CDR2 are MRHNA and SNTAGT. CDR3 length equals 14 residues. The CDR3 DNA is TGTGCCAGCAGTGAAGAACTAGCCAGCAATGAGCAGTTCTTC. Translation gives CASSEELASNEQFF.

The chain carries TRBV5-1 and TRBJ2-1; 9 bases map to TRBD1. The CDR3 is made up of 14 amino acids. V was pared by 2 bases and J by 4 bases, with 1 base of the junction left unmatched. The germline gives CDR1 SGHRS, CDR2 YFSETQ. CDR3 sequence (DNA): TGCGCCAGCAGCTTCGGGACAGGGTACAATGAGCAGTTCTTC. This gives the protein CASSFGTGYNEQFF.

This chain links TRBV27 with TRBJ2-7; 7 bases agree with TRBD2. The germline gives CDR1 MNHEY, CDR2 SMNVEV (reference sequence). The J segment lost 1 base and the V segment lost 7 bases, leaving 4 bases of the junction unmatched. The CDR3 spans 13 residues. The CDR3 reads CASNRAGSYEQYF. The CDR3 bases are TGTGCCAGCAACCGAGCGGGGTCCTACGAGCAGTACTTC.

V gene TRBV14 combines with J gene TRBJ2-3; tentatively, D is TRBD2 (5 bases). Germline CDR1 is SGHDN and CDR2 is FVKESK. The CDR3 is made up of 15 amino acids. V was pared by 4 bases and J by 1 base, with 12 bases between. Written as DNA, the CDR3 is TGTGCCAGCAGCCCGCTAGCTGCCGGCACAGATACGCAGTATTTT. Translating it yields CASSPLAAGTDTQYF. The full variable domain, rest sourced from reference TRBV14 and TRBJ2-3, is EAGVTQFPSHSVIEKGQTVTLRCDPISGHDNLYWYRRVMGKEIKFLLHFVKESKQDESGMPNNRFLAERTGGTYSTLKVQPAELEDSGVYFCASSPLAAGTDTQYFGPGTRLTVL.

This clone was detected only a few times. The genes are TRBV29-1 and TRBJ1-2, with D unclear. The CDR3 sequence is 13 residues long. V was shortened by 2 bases and J by 3 bases, with 10 bases between the two germline ends. Germline assignment: CDR1 SQVTM and CDR2 ANQGSEA. The CDR3 spells CSVELGPDYGYTF. In DNA form, the CDR3 reads TGCAGCGTTGAACTGGGCCCGGACTATGGCTACACCTTC.

The chain links TRBV30 to TRBJ2-5, with D maybe TRBD1 (5 bases). V was clipped by 1 base and J by 4 bases, with 13 bases between them. The CDR3 is 14 residues long. Per the germline V gene, CDR1 is GTSNPN and CDR2 is SVGIG (reference sequence). The CDR3, as DNA: TGTGCCTGGAGTGGGCCAGGGATGGGAGAGACCCAGTACTTC. This codes for CAWSGPGMGETQYF.

This clone was counted a few times. V is TRBV18 and J is TRBJ1-5; 8 nucleotides agree with TRBD1. With 2 bases clipped from V and 2 bases from J, the junction kept 5 bases outside the gene matches. There are 16 residues in the CDR3. Looked up from germline, CDR1 is KGHSH and CDR2 is LQKENI. CDR3 sequence: CASSPGGGQGNQPQHF. The CDR3 region has the DNA TGTGCCAGCTCACCAGGGGGGGGACAGGGCAATCAGCCCCAGCATTTT.

This chain joins TRBV5-4 and TRBJ2-3, with D possibly being TRBD2 (5 bases). In germline, CDR1 is SGHNT, CDR2 YYREEE (reference sequence). The length of the CDR3 is 13 residues. The V gene lost 2 bases and the J gene lost 5 bases, with 9 bases spanning the gap. CDR3 sequence reads: CASSFTGIDTQYF. The CDR3 bases are TGTGCCAGCAGCTTTACGGGGATAGATACGCAGTATTTT.

This clone was observed a handful of times. The V call is TRBV5-4, the J call TRBJ1-2, with unresolved D. Germline CDR1 and CDR2: SGHNT and YYREEE (reference sequence). The ends were cut back, 0 bases at V and 6 bases at J, with 12 bases in the middle. The CDR3 runs to 14 residues. CDR3 nucleotides: TGTGCCAGCAGCTTGGACGCTGGCATGGATGGCTACACCTTC. Encoded protein: CASSLDAGMDGYTF.

The chain couples TRBV6-5 to TRBJ1-2; TRBD1 agrees at 10 bases. CDR1 is MNHEY and CDR2 is SVGAGI in the germline V gene. V shed 5 bases, J shed 5 bases, and the junction held 5 bases outside the gene matches. The CDR3 length is 14 residues. This CDR3 reads CASSRGQGDYGYTF. CDR3 nucleotide sequence: TGTGCCAGCAGTCGAGGACAGGGGGATTATGGCTACACCTTC.

The chain links TRBV30 to TRBJ2-5; D remains unclear. The better agreement between TRBJ2-7 and the DNA end casts doubt on the J call. Germline values: CDR1 GTSNPN, CDR2 SVGIG (reference sequence). The CDR3 extends over 12 amino acids. In nucleotides, the CDR3 is TGTGCCTGGACGAGTAGCTCCTACGAGCAGTACTTC. Encoded protein: CAWTSSSYEQYF.

CDR3 nucleotide sequence: TGTGCCAGCTCACCACTACCGGACTTAGATACGCAGTATTTT. This encodes CASSPLPDLDTQYF. The chain has TRBV18 and TRBJ2-3, with D possibly matching TRBD2 (5 bases). Looked up from germline, CDR1 is KGHSH and CDR2 is LQKENI. The CDR3 has 14 amino acids. Trimming left V 1 base short and J 5 bases short, with 10 bases between.

Only a few counts were recorded for this clone. The chain links TRBV7-9 to TRBJ2-7; TRBD1 matches 9 bases. Germline values: CDR1 SEHNR, CDR2 FQNEAQ (reference sequence). The CDR3 spans 15 residues. Losses at the gene ends were 10 bases for V and 6 bases for J; bases not matched to a gene: 16. Written as DNA, the CDR3 is TGTGCCACCTCGCCAAGGACAGGGGCATTTAGCGAGCAGTACTTC. Its translation: CATSPRTGAFSEQYF.

V is TRBV19 and J is TRBJ2-4; TRBD1 agrees at 8 bases. Germline V gene lookup returns CDR1 LNHDA and CDR2 SQIVND (reference sequence). V lost 5 bases, J lost 3 bases, and 12 bases stayed unmatched. This CDR3 contains 17 residues. CDR3 residues: CASSVGDRGYGKNIQYF. The CDR3 nucleotides are TGTGCCAGTAGTGTTGGCGACAGGGGATACGGCAAAAACATTCAGTACTTC.

This clone occurred a few times. The CDR3 DNA sequence: TGTGCCAGCAGCGCCTCGACAGGGGGCGCAGATACGCAGTATTTT. This translates into CASSASTGGADTQYF. V is TRBV11-2 and J is TRBJ2-3; 10 bases line up with TRBD1. The J segment lost 4 bases and the V segment lost 5 bases, leaving 6 bases of the junction unmatched. Germline CDR1 is SGHAT and CDR2 is FQNNGV. CDR3 length equals 15 residues.

This clone was picked up one time. The chain has TRBV7-2 and TRBJ1-2; 7 nucleotides line up with TRBD1. The germline gives CDR1 SGHTA, CDR2 FQGNSA. V lost 5 bases and J lost 5; bases outside the gene matches: 8. The CDR3 has 14 residues. CDR3 bases: TGTGCCAGCAGCATGAGACAGGGCGAATATGGCTACACCTTC. It yields the protein CASSMRQGEYGYTF. Full variable domain (missing parts from reference TRBV7-2 and TRBJ1-2): GAGVSQSPSNKVTEKGKDVELRCDPISGHTALYWYRQSLGQGLEFLIYFQGNSAPDKSGLPSDRFSAERTGGSVSTLTIQRTQQEDSAVYLCASSMRQGEYGYTFGSGTRLTVV.

This clone was counted between two and nine times. The gene calls are TRBV18 and TRBJ2-1; D might be TRBD1 (5 bases). The CDR3 is 13 amino acids. V lost 3 bases to trimming and J lost 9 bases, with 12 bases between them. The germline gives CDR1 KGHSH, CDR2 LQKENI. CDR3 coding DNA: TGTGCCAGCTCACCGCAGGGTTTTGGTGAGCAGTTCTTC. Translation: CASSPQGFGEQFF.

The V call is TRBV19, the J call TRBJ2-7, with D maybe TRBD1 (6 bases). The CDR3 is 14 residues long. Germline V lookup: CDR1 LNHDA, CDR2 SQIVND (reference sequence). Trimming took off 8 bases at V and 0 bases at J, with 14 bases between the two ends. CDR3 amino acids: CASSGTPSSYEQYF. The CDR3 coding sequence is TGTGCCAGTTCCGGGACACCAAGCTCCTACGAGCAGTACTTC.

The CDR3 DNA is TGTGCCAGCAGCGTAGAGGGGGAAGACTATGGCTACACCTTC. Its translation: CASSVEGEDYGYTF. The chain is built from TRBV9 and TRBJ1-2; D possibly corresponds to TRBD1 (6 bases). Germline-derived CDR1 and CDR2 are SGDLS and YYNGEE. The CDR3 is 14 amino acids. The V end was cut by 0 bases, the J end by 3 bases, with 9 bases between. Using reference TRBV9 and TRBJ1-2 for the parts outside the CDR3, the full variable domain is DSGVTQTPKHLITATGQRVTLRCSPRSGDLSVYWYQQSLDQGLQFLIQYYNGEERAKGNILERFSAQQFPDLHSELNLSSLELGDSALYFCASSVEGEDYGYTFGSGTRLTVV.

In this sample, this clone turned up a few times. The chain employs TRBV10-3 and TRBJ2-6; TRBD2 agrees at 9 bases. Germline CDR1 and CDR2: ENHRY and SYGVKD. The CDR3 consists of 18 residues. V gave up 8 bases and J gave up 0 bases; unmatched junction bases: 11. The CDR3 here is CAIGKLAGASSGANVLTF. The CDR3, as DNA: TGTGCCATCGGAAAATTAGCGGGGGCAAGCTCTGGGGCCAACGTCCTGACTTTC.

This clone was counted a few times. The V gene is TRBV30, the J gene TRBJ2-3; tentatively, D is TRBD2 (5 bases). Trimming removed 0 bases at V and 4 bases at J, with 23 bases between. CDR1 is GTSNPN and CDR2 is SVGIG in the germline V gene (reference sequence). The CDR3 sequence is 18 residues long. Written as DNA, the CDR3 is TGTGCCTGGAGTGTAAACGACCGGGCTAGCTCGGGCCCAGATACGCAGTATTTT. Protein: CAWSVNDRASSGPDTQYF.

This rearrangement joins TRBV5-1 to TRBJ2-2; 11 positions agree with TRBD2. This CDR3 has 16 amino acids. Germline lookup yields CDR1 SGHRS and CDR2 YFSETQ. V dropped 4 bases and J dropped 2; count of bases not matched to a gene: 4. The CDR3 DNA reads TGCGCCAGCAGCCGAACTAGCGGGGGAAACACCGGGGAGCTGTTTTTT. Translation: CASSRTSGGNTGELFF.

This clone was recorded once. The V and J genes are TRBV11-2 and TRBJ1-6, with TRBD1 as a possible D gene (5 bases). Germline loops: CDR1 SGHAT, CDR2 FQNNGV. The length of the CDR3 is 15 residues. V lost 5 bases and J 4 bases, leaving 12 bases between the germline ends. Written as DNA, the CDR3 is TGTGCCAGCAGCCCCAGGGAGGTGTATAATTCACCCCTCCACTTT. Amino acid sequence: CASSPREVYNSPLHF.

Concerning this clone itself: Within the sample, other DNA sequences also encode this same CDR3. The gene calls are TRBV18 and TRBJ2-5, with D unclear. V was cut by 3 bases and J by 1 base, with 6 bases left in between. Germline lookup yields CDR1 KGHSH and CDR2 LQKENI. This CDR3 spans 13 amino acids. The CDR3 coding sequence is TGTGCCAGCTCACCCGGGTCCCAAGAGACCCAGTACTTC. It codes for CASSPGSQETQYF.

The table lists this clone with a few counts. The chain couples TRBV29-1 to TRBJ2-3; 7 bases map to TRBD2. In germline, CDR1 is SQVTM, CDR2 ANQGSEA. Trimming at V came to 0 bases and at J to 7 bases, leaving 7 bases not matched to a gene. This CDR3 has 14 amino acids. CDR3 protein: CSVEDKSSGNTQYF. The CDR3 DNA reads as TGCAGCGTTGAAGATAAGTCTAGCGGAAATACGCAGTATTTT.

This clone came up a few times. This chain's CDR3 is CASADRAYEQYF. The CDR3 DNA sequence: TGTGCCAGCGCGGACAGGGCATACGAGCAGTACTTC. The chain couples TRBV6-4 to TRBJ2-7; 8 bases line up with TRBD1. Germline V CDR1 and CDR2: MRHNA, SNTAGT. V lost 8 bases to trimming and J lost 4 bases; unmatched junction nucleotides: 4. The CDR3 loop spans 12 amino acids.

This clone was seen only a few times. V and J are TRBV5-4 and TRBJ1-2, with TRBD1 as a possible D gene (6 bases). CDR3 length: 12 amino acids. In germline, CDR1 is SGHNT, CDR2 YYREEE (reference sequence). Trimming shortened V by 0 bases and J by 6 bases, and 6 bases separated the two germline ends. CDR3 in amino acids: CASSLDRDGYTF. CDR3 DNA sequence: TGTGCCAGCAGCTTGGACAGGGATGGCTACACCTTC. Full variable domain (missing parts from reference TRBV5-4 and TRBJ1-2): ETGVTQSPTHLIKTRGQQVTLRCSSQSGHNTVSWYQQALGQGPQFIFQYYREEENGRGNFPPRFSGLQFPNYSSELNVNALELDDSALYLCASSLDRDGYTFGSGTRLTVV.

In its sample, this clone was seen a few times. The chain uses TRBV19 and TRBJ1-6; 9 bases align to TRBD1. The CDR3 runs 15 residues. CDR1 is LNHDA, CDR2 SQIVND, per germline (reference sequence). V dropped 6 bases and J dropped 10; count of bases not matched to a gene: 10. DNA of the CDR3: TGTGCCAGTAGCCTTGGACAGGGGACGGGATCACCCCTCCACTTT. Translated, it gives CASSLGQGTGSPLHF.

V is TRBV7-8 and J is TRBJ1-1, with 12 bases that match TRBD1. Germline CDR1 and CDR2: SGHVS and FQNEAQ. This CDR3 spans 16 amino acids. With V trimmed by 4 bases and J by 3 bases, 6 bases remained unmatched. CDR3 loop: CASSWGQGAAHTEAFF. Written as DNA, the CDR3 is TGTGCCAGCAGCTGGGGACAGGGGGCTGCGCACACTGAAGCTTTCTTT.